These 27 T cell receptor beta chains originate from one sample sequenced in a study of response to subunit inactivated influenza vaccine. A single record per CDR3 protein comes from TCRdb applying MiXCR to the RT-PCR reads. The repertoire holds about 190,000 distinct CDR3 sequences, with approximately 14% as singletons. The sample here was CD8+ T cells sorted from PBMCs, taken 5 to 6 days after vaccination. The receptors here all came from a man aged 50-59 years who received an inactivated influenza vaccine.

This clonotype was seen more than once but under ten times. The chain recombines TRBV25-1 with TRBJ2-1; D not resolved. Germline CDR1 reads MGHDK; CDR2 reads SYGVNS. V was cut by 2 bases and J by 7 bases, with 12 bases left in between. CDR3 length equals 14 residues. The CDR3 loop is CASSETVNKNEQFF. The CDR3 DNA sequence: TGTGCCAGCAGTGAAACTGTTAATAAAAATGAGCAGTTCTTC.

This clonotype has a handful of counts. Here the CDR3 reads CAISHKDGHNEQFF. The CDR3 DNA sequence: TGTGCCATCAGCCACAAAGACGGACACAATGAGCAGTTCTTC. The chain recombines TRBV10-3 with TRBJ2-1; D remains unclear. The germline V gene has CDR1 ENHRY and CDR2 SYGVKD. Deletions cut 6 bases from V and 5 bases from J, with 14 bases between. This CDR3 comprises 14 residues.

This clonotype was counted only a few times. This chain links TRBV7-2 with TRBJ2-7; 8 bases match TRBD2. Germline lookup yields CDR1 SGHTA and CDR2 FQGNSA. The CDR3 loop spans 17 amino acids. V was pared by 4 bases and J by 0 bases, with 11 bases of the junction left unmatched. This CDR3 is CASSSGALAGSSYEQYF. DNA of the CDR3: TGTGCCAGCAGCTCAGGCGCCCTAGCGGGTAGCTCCTACGAGCAGTACTTC.

This clonotype was seen more than once but under ten times. This chain connects TRBV4-1 to TRBJ2-2; tentative D call: TRBD2 (5 bases). The CDR3 is made up of 15 amino acids. V was pared by 4 bases and J by 3 bases, with 12 bases between. CDR1 is MGHRA and CDR2 is YSYEKL in the germline V gene. CDR3 amino acids: CASSPVGVYTGELFF. CDR3 sequence (DNA): TGCGCCAGCAGCCCCGTCGGGGTATACACCGGGGAGCTGTTTTTT.

This clonotype was observed a few times. The J gene is TRBJ2-7, the V gene TRBV19, with D tentatively TRBD1 or TRBD2 (5 bases each). This CDR3 region has 15 residues. Germline lookup yields CDR1 LNHDA and CDR2 SQIVND (reference sequence). V was clipped by 5 bases and J by 1 base, with 15 bases between them. The chain's CDR3 is CASSLGTGPSYEQYF. The CDR3, as DNA: TGTGCCAGTAGTCTCGGGACGGGACCTTCCTACGAGCAGTACTTC.

The chain joins TRBV4-3 to TRBJ2-5; 7 bases agree with TRBD2. The CDR3 length is 15 residues. CDR1 LGHNA and CDR2 YSLEER come from the germline V gene. V lost 6 bases to trimming and J lost 3 bases; unmatched junction nucleotides: 10. CDR3 bases: TGCGCCAGCAGGCAGGGAGCGGGGCTCGAAGAGACCCAGTACTTC. Its protein product is CASRQGAGLEETQYF.

This clonotype was counted a few times. This sequence joins TRBV7-9 and TRBJ2-7, with 8 bases aligning to TRBD1. Germline V gene data show CDR1 as SEHNR and CDR2 as FQNEAQ (reference sequence). Trimming took 6 bases from V and 3 from J; bases not matched to a gene: 7. The CDR3 has 14 residues. The CDR3 region has the DNA TGTGCCAGCAGAGACGACGACAGGGGCTACGAGCAGTACTTC. It encodes CASRDDDRGYEQYF.

This clonotype occurred a few times. The chain uses TRBV28 and TRBJ2-1; 11 nucleotides align to TRBD1. CDR3 length: 16 residues. From germline, CDR1 is MDHEN and CDR2 SYDVKM. The J segment lost 6 bases and the V segment lost 7 bases, leaving 11 bases of the junction unmatched. This CDR3 reads CASTPWGTGGGNEQFF. The CDR3 DNA follows: TGTGCCAGCACCCCCTGGGGGACAGGGGGTGGCAATGAGCAGTTCTTC.

The chain uses TRBV7-6 and TRBJ2-7; unclear D gene. The V gene's germline CDR1 is SGHVS and CDR2 FNYEAQ. The V and J ends lost 3 bases and 4 bases respectively, with 22 bases between them. The CDR3 is made up of 17 amino acids. The CDR3 DNA sequence: TGTGCCAGCAGCTTTTTCTACTTCGATACGGTTCCGTACGAGCAGTACTTC. Translated: CASSFFYFDTVPYEQYF.

A few counts support this clonotype. The CDR3 DNA follows: TGCGCCAGCAGCCAAGATCGAGGGTATCGTCAGCCCCAGCATTTT. Translating gives CASSQDRGYRQPQHF. This chain uses TRBV4-3 with TRBJ1-5; no clear D gene. The germline V gene has CDR1 LGHNA and CDR2 YSLEER. The CDR3 is made up of 15 amino acids. V lost 0 bases and J lost 6, with 12 bases in between.

This chain uses TRBV20-1 with TRBJ1-1, with D possibly matching TRBD1 (5 bases). V lost 6 bases and J lost 2, with 16 bases in between. The CDR3 is made up of 14 amino acids. The V gene's germline CDR1 is DFQATT and CDR2 SNEGSKA (reference sequence). The CDR3 is CSATMWGENTEAFF. The CDR3 bases are TGCAGTGCCACGATGTGGGGGGAAAACACTGAAGCTTTCTTT.

This clonotype was seen a handful of times. The rearrangement uses TRBV7-8 and TRBJ2-3; D is perhaps TRBD2 (6 bases). V lost 5 bases and J lost 2, with 23 bases in between. In germline, CDR1 is SGHVS, CDR2 FQNEAQ. This CDR3 contains 18 residues. The CDR3 region has the DNA TGTGCCAGCAGCCTGATGGAGGGCCACGGGAGACCCACAGATACGCAGTATTTT. Protein sequence: CASSLMEGHGRPTDTQYF.

The V gene is TRBV6-1, the J gene TRBJ1-5, with D possibly being TRBD1 (5 bases). This CDR3 comprises 15 residues. CDR1 and CDR2 from the germline V gene are MNHNS and SASEGT. The V end lost 1 base, the J end lost 3 bases, and 10 bases lay between the germline ends. The CDR3 spells CASSEVEGDNQPQHF. In DNA, the CDR3 is TGTGCCAGCAGTGAAGTTGAAGGGGACAATCAGCCCCAGCATTTT.

V usage is TRBV10-2 and J usage is TRBJ2-7; 11 nucleotides agree with TRBD1. The CDR3 consists of 12 residues. Unmatched junction bases numbered 5, after V lost 10 bases and J lost 6 bases. The germline V gene encodes CDR1 WSHSY and CDR2 SAAADI. CDR3: CATGQGAAEQYF. CDR3 sequence (DNA): TGCGCCACCGGACAGGGGGCAGCCGAGCAGTACTTC.

V gene TRBV4-3 combines with J gene TRBJ2-7; 8 bases agree with TRBD1. The germline V gene encodes CDR1 LGHNA and CDR2 YSLEER. V lost 1 base to trimming and J lost 3 bases; unmatched junction nucleotides: 2. The CDR3 loop spans 14 amino acids. This CDR3 is CASSQGRGHYEQYF. In DNA form, the CDR3 reads TGCGCCAGCAGCCAAGGCAGGGGGCACTACGAGCAGTACTTC.

This clonotype was counted only a few times. J is TRBJ2-7 and V is TRBV28, with a possible D match to TRBD1 (6 bases). Germline-derived CDR1 and CDR2 are MDHEN and SYDVKM. V lost 3 bases to trimming and J lost 2 bases, with 17 bases between them. This CDR3 comprises 16 residues. Written as DNA, the CDR3 is TGTGCCAGCAGTTTTTCGCCGAGGGACACTACCTACGAGCAGTACTTC. Translation: CASSFSPRDTTYEQYF.

This chain connects TRBV12-3 or TRBV12-4 to TRBJ2-3; TRBD2 matches at 7 bases. The ends lost 3 bases at V and 2 bases at J; junction bases unmatched: 20. This CDR3 is built from 20 residues. The CDR3 nucleotides are TGTGCCAGCAGTTTTCTTCATGCGGGAGCCGCGGGAGAAGCCACAGATACGCAGTATTTT. It yields the protein CASSFLHAGAAGEATDTQYF.

The V call is TRBV6-5, the J call TRBJ2-1, with D perhaps TRBD2 (6 bases). This CDR3 comprises 15 residues. CDR1 and CDR2 (germline): MNHEY, SVGAGI. V was clipped by 0 bases and J by 7 bases, with 13 bases between them. The CDR3, as DNA: TGTGCCAGCAGTTACTCGATTAGCGGTTTGAATGAGCAGTTCTTC. This codes for CASSYSISGLNEQFF.

The chain recombines TRBV9 with TRBJ1-4; tentatively, D is TRBD1 (5 bases). The germline V gene encodes CDR1 SGDLS and CDR2 YYNGEE. V was clipped by 6 bases and J by 0 bases, with 9 bases between them. CDR3 length equals 14 residues. CDR3 coding DNA: TGTGCCAGCACCTTGGGGGCAACTAATGAAAAACTGTTTTTT. This codes for CASTLGATNEKLFF.

This rearrangement joins TRBV27 to TRBJ2-7; no definite D call. CDR3 length equals 14 residues. The germline V and J ends were trimmed by 1 base and 1 base, with 8 bases remaining between them. Germline CDR1 reads MNHEY; CDR2 reads SMNVEV (reference sequence). CDR3 residues: CASSLWATSYEQYF. Written as DNA, the CDR3 is TGTGCCAGCAGTTTATGGGCTACATCCTACGAGCAGTACTTC.

This clonotype has more than one count but fewer than ten. J is TRBJ2-7 and V is TRBV4-3; D is possibly TRBD2 (6 bases). The CDR3 covers 14 residues. Per the germline V gene, CDR1 is LGHNA and CDR2 is YSLEER. The V end was cut by 1 base, the J end by 2 bases, with 9 bases between. DNA of the CDR3: TGCGCCAGCAGCCAAGCGGGAGCCCCCTACGAGCAGTACTTC. Amino acids: CASSQAGAPYEQYF.

The gene calls are TRBV6-5 and TRBJ2-5; 8 bases match TRBD1. Germline V gives CDR1 MNHEY, CDR2 SVGAGI. CDR3 length: 14 amino acids. With V trimmed by 2 bases and J by 5 bases, 4 bases remained unmatched. The CDR3 DNA sequence: TGTGCCAGCAGTTACGACAGGGGTAGGGAGACCCAGTACTTC. Its protein product is CASSYDRGRETQYF.

About this clonotype: This may come from a read error, since a much larger clone is one base off. The chain carries TRBV7-8 and TRBJ2-7; D is unclear. Germline V gives CDR1 SGHVS, CDR2 FQNEAQ. This CDR3 contains 15 residues. The CDR3 is CASRLVSFGSYEQYF. In DNA form, the CDR3 reads TGTGCCAGCAGATTAGTCTCGTTCGGGTCCTACGAGCAGTACTTC.

This clonotype was picked up a small number of times. The rearrangement joins TRBV29-1 to TRBJ2-7; D may be TRBD1 (6 bases). The germline V gene encodes CDR1 SQVTM and CDR2 ANQGSEA. This CDR3 region has 16 residues. V was trimmed by 4 bases and J by 5 bases, leaving 24 bases between them. In DNA form, the CDR3 reads TGCAGCGTTGGATCAATTGTCGGACAGCCGTCCAACGAGCAGTACTTC. Its translation is CSVGSIVGQPSNEQYF.

The rearrangement uses TRBV4-2 and TRBJ2-7; the match to TRBD1 covers 9 bases. The J segment lost 5 bases and the V segment lost 4 bases, leaving 9 bases of the junction unmatched. CDR3 length: 15 amino acids. Germline V gives CDR1 LGHNA, CDR2 YNFKEQ. The CDR3 loop is CASSPLGTGFNEQYF. Here the CDR3 DNA reads TGTGCCAGCAGCCCATTGGGGACAGGGTTCAACGAGCAGTACTTC.

The chain carries TRBV12-3 or TRBV12-4 and TRBJ2-3; 9 bases line up with TRBD2. The CDR3 loop spans 18 amino acids. V lost 6 bases, J lost 0 bases, and 13 bases stayed unmatched. The CDR3 sequence: CASSPGWREGSSTDTQYF. DNA for the CDR3: TGTGCCAGCAGCCCGGGTTGGCGGGAGGGTTCTAGCACAGATACGCAGTATTTT.

This clonotype appeared many times. V is TRBV3-1 and J is TRBJ2-1; D might be TRBD1 (6 bases). CDR3 size: 16 residues. The V gene's germline CDR1 is LGHDT and CDR2 YNNKEL (reference sequence). V lost 4 bases and J 0 bases, leaving 13 bases between the germline ends. The CDR3 DNA follows: TGTGCCAGCAGCCCTTGGCAGGGGAGCTCCTACAATGAGCAGTTCTTC. It is translated as CASSPWQGSSYNEQFF.